This T cell receptor (beta chain) was profiled in a study of T-cell memory formation after mild COVID-19. In the study overall: Clusters of TCRs were largely donor specific.

The CDR3 has 17 residues. J was trimmed by 2 bases and V by 0 bases; bases with no gene match: 8. Germline CDR1 LGHNA, CDR2 YSLEER. This clonotype has ten or more counts. In TCRdb, the 5' RACE reads were re-called with MiXCR into one record per CDR3 protein. The profile shows approximately 260,000 distinct CDR3 sequences, 16% of them singletons. This TCR came from a man in his late teens or twenties who had mild COVID-19 (a few samples of this study predate the infection). Cell type and time point are not known. The J gene is TRBJ2-3, the V gene TRBV4-3; 7 bases are a match to TRBD2. The material sequenced was PBMCs or a T cell subset sorted from them (not recorded which). CDR3 DNA sequence: TGCGCCAGCAGCCAAGATTATCGGGGGGTACTCACAGATACGCAGTATTTT. This gives the protein CASSQDYRGVLTDTQYF.